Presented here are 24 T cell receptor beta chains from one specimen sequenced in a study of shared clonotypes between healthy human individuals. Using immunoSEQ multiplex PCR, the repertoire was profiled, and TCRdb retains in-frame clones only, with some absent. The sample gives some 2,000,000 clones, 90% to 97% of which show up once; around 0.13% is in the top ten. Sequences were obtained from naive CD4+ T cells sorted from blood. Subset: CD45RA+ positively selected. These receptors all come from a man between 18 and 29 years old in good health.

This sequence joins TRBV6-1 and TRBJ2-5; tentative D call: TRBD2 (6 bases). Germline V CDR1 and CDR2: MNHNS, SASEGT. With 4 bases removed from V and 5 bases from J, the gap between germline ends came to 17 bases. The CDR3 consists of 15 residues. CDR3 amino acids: CASSGGGGAGETQYF. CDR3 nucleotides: TGTGCCAGCAGTGGGGGCGGCGGGGCCGGGGAGACCCAGTACTTC.

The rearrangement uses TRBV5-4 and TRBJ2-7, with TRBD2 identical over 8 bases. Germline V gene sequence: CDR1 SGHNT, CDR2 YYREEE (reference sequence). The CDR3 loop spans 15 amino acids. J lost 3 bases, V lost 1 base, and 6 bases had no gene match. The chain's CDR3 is CASSLTAGGVYEQYF. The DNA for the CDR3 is TGTGCCAGCAGCTTGACGGCGGGGGGCGTCTACGAGCAGTACTTC.

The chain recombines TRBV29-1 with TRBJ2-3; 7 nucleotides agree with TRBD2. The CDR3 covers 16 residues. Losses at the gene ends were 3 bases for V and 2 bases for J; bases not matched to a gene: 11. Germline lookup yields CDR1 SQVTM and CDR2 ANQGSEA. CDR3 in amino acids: CSVDRWEGLITDTQYF. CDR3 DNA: TGCAGCGTTGATAGGTGGGAGGGCCTTATCACAGATACGCAGTATTTT.

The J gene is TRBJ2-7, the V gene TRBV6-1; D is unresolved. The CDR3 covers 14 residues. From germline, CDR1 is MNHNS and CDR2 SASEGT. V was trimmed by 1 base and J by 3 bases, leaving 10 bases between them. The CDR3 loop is CASSEVPGRYEQYF. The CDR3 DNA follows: TGTGCCAGCAGTGAAGTCCCTGGGCGCTACGAGCAGTACTTC.

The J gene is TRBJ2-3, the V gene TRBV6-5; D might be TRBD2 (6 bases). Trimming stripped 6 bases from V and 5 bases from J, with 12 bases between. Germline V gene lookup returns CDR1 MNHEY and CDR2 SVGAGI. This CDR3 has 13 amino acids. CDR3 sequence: CASSSRRGDTQYF. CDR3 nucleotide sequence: TGTGCCAGCAGCTCCCGGCGGGGAGATACGCAGTATTTT.

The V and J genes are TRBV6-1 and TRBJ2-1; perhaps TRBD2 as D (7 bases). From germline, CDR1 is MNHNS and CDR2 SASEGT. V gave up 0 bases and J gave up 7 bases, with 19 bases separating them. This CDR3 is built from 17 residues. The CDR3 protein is CASSEAWGRAQGNEQFF. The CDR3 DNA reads TGTGCCAGCAGTGAAGCTTGGGGGAGGGCTCAGGGGAATGAGCAGTTCTTC.

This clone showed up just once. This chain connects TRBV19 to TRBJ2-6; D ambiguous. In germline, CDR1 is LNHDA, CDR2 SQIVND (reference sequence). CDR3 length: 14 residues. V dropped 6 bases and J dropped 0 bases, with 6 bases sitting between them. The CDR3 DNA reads TGTGCCAGTAGCCACAACTCTGGGGCCAACGTCCTGACTTTC. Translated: CASSHNSGANVLTF. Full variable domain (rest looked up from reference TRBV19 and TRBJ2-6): DGGITQSPKYLFRKEGQNVTLSCEQNLNHDAMYWYRQDPGQGLRLIYYSQIVNDFQKGDIAEGYSVSREKKESFPLTVTSAQKNPTAFYLCASSHNSGANVLTFGAGSRLTVL.

DNA for the CDR3: TGCAGCGTTGTCAGACTCACCTACAATGAGCAGTTCTTC. Amino acids: CSVVRLTYNEQFF. The rearrangement uses TRBV29-1 and TRBJ2-1; no reliable D call. The CDR3 loop spans 13 amino acids. In germline, CDR1 is SQVTM, CDR2 ANQGSEA. Deletions cut 4 bases from V and 2 bases from J, with 9 bases between.

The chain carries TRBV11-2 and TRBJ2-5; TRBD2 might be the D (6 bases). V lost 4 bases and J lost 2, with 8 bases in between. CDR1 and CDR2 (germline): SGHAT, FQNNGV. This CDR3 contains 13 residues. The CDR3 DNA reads TGTGCCAGCAGCTCCCTAGCGCAAGAGACCCAGTACTTC. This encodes CASSSLAQETQYF.

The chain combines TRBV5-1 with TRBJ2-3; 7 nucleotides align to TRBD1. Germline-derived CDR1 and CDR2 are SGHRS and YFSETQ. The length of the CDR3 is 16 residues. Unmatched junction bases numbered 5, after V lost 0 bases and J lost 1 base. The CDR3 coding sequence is TGCGCCAGCAGCTTGGTCGGACAGGCCGGCACAGATACGCAGTATTTT. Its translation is CASSLVGQAGTDTQYF.

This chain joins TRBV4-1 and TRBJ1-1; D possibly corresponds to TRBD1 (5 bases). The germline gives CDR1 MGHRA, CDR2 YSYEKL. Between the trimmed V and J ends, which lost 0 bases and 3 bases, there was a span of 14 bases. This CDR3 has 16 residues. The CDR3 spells CASSQEVLQGYTEAFF. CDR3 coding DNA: TGCGCCAGCAGCCAAGAGGTCCTTCAGGGATACACTGAAGCTTTCTTT.

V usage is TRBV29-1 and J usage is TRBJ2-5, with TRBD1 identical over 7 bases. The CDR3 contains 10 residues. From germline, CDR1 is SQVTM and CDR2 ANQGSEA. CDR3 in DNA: TGCTCCGGGACAGAAGAGACCCAGTACTTC. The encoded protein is CSGTEETQYF. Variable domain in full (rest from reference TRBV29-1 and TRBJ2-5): SAVISQKPSRDICQRGTSLTIQCQVDSQVTMMFWYRQQPGQSLTLIATANQGSEATYESGFVIDKFPISRPNLTFSTLTVSNMSPEDSSIYLCSGTEETQYFGPGTRLLVL.

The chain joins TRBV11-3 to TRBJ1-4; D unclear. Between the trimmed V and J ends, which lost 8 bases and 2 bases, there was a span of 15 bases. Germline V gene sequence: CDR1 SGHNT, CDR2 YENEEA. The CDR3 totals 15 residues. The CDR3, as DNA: TGTGCCAGCGGCAGATACAGACCCACTAATGAAAAACTGTTTTTT. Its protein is CASGRYRPTNEKLFF.

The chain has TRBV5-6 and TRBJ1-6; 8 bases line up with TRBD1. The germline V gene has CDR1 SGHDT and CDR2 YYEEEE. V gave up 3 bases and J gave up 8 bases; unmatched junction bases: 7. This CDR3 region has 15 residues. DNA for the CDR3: TGTGCCAGCAGCTCCGACAGGGGTAGCGATTCACCCCTCCACTTT. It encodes CASSSDRGSDSPLHF.

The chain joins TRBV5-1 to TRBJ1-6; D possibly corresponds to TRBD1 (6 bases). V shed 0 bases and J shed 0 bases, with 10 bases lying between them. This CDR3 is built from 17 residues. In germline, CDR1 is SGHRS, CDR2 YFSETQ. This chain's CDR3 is CASSLEEGGSYNSPLHF. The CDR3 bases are TGCGCCAGCAGCTTGGAGGAAGGGGGCTCCTATAATTCACCCCTCCACTTT. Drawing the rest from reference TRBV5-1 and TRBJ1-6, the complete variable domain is KAGVTQTPRYLIKTRGQQVTLSCSPISGHRSVSWYQQTPGQGLQFLFEYFSETQRNKGNFPGRFSGRQFSNSRSEMNVSTLELGDSALYLCASSLEEGGSYNSPLHFGNGTRLTVT.

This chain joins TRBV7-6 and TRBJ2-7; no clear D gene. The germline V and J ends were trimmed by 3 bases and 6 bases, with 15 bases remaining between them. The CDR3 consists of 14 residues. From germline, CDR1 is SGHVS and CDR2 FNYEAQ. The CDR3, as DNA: TGTGCCAGCAGCTTTGGTGGAGTAGGATCCGAGCAGTACTTC. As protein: CASSFGGVGSEQYF.

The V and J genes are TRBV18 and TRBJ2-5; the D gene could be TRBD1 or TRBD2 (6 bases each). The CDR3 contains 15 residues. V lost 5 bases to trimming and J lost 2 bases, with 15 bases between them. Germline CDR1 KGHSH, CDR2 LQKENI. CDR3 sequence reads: CASSAQGLGQETQYF. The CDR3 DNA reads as TGTGCCAGCTCAGCACAGGGACTCGGGCAAGAGACCCAGTACTTC.

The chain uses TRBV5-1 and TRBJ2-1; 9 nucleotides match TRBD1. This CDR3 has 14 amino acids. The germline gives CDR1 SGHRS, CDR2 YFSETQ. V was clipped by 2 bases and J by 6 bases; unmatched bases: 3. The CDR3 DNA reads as TGCGCCAGCAGCTTTGGGACAGGGATCAATGAGCAGTTCTTC. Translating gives CASSFGTGINEQFF.

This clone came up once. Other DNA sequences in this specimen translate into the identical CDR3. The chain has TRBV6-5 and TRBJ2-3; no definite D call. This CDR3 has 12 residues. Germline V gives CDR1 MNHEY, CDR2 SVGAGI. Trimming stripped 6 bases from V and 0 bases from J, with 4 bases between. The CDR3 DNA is TGTGCCAGCAGGAGCAGCACAGATACGCAGTATTTT. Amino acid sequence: CASRSSTDTQYF.

The CDR3, as DNA: TGTGCCAGCAGCTCCCGGGAGGGCTCCGGGGCCAACGTCCTGACTTTC. Its protein is CASSSREGSGANVLTF. V gene TRBV7-3 combines with J gene TRBJ2-6; 8 nucleotides match TRBD2. Germline trimming cut 4 bases from V and 4 bases from J; bases unmatched to any gene: 6. CDR1 and CDR2 (germline): SGHTA, FQGTGA. This CDR3 comprises 16 residues.

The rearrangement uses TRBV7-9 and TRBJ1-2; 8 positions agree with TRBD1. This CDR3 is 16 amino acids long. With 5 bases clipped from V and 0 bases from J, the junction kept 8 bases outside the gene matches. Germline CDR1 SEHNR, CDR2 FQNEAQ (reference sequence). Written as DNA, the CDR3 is TGTGCCAGCAGCCAGTACGACAGGGGACCTAACTATGGCTACACCTTC. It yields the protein CASSQYDRGPNYGYTF.

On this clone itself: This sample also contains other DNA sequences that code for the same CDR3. The CDR3 spells CASSVEENYGYTF. CDR3 DNA sequence: TGTGCCAGCAGCGTAGAGGAAAACTATGGCTACACCTTC. This sequence joins TRBV9 and TRBJ1-2; D uncertain. This CDR3 is built from 13 residues. The germline V gene encodes CDR1 SGDLS and CDR2 YYNGEE. Trimming removed 0 bases at V and 2 bases at J, with 5 bases between.

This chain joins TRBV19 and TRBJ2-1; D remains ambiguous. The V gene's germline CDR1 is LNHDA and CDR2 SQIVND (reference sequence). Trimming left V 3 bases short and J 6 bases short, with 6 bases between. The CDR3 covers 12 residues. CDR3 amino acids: CASSMVLNEQFF. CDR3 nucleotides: TGTGCCAGTAGTATGGTCCTCAATGAGCAGTTCTTC.

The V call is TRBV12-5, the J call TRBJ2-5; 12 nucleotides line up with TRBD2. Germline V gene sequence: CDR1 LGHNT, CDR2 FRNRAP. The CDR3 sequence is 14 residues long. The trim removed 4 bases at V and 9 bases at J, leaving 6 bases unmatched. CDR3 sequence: CASGWGTSGYAQYF. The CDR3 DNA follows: TGTGCTAGTGGTTGGGGGACTAGCGGGTACGCCCAGTACTTC.